The 22 T cell receptor beta chains below were found in one sample sequenced in a study of blood T cell repertoires in COVID-19. The protocol was immunoSEQ multiplex PCR, while the TCRdb copy is restricted to in-frame clones and leaves out a portion. The sample has 52,000 or so clones; about 88% are singletons. Sequencing was performed on peripheral blood. The receptors originated from a woman in her sixties or seventies with active COVID-19.

The rearrangement joins TRBV11-2 to TRBJ2-3; D unresolved. The CDR3 covers 14 residues. From germline, CDR1 is SGHAT and CDR2 FQNNGV. Trimming removed 5 bases from V and 5 bases from J, with 14 bases in between. CDR3 loop: CASSPGVGRDTQYF. For the CDR3, the DNA is TGTGCCAGCAGCCCCGGAGTAGGTAGAGATACGCAGTATTTT. Complete variable domain (other parts from reference TRBV11-2 and TRBJ2-3): EAGVAQSPRYKIIEKRQSVAFWCNPISGHATLYWYQQILGQGPKLLIQFQNNGVVDDSQLPKDRFSAERLKGVDSTLKIQPAKLEDSAVYLCASSPGVGRDTQYFGPGTRLTVL.

V usage is TRBV24-1 and J usage is TRBJ2-1, with 8 bases aligning to TRBD1. CDR3 size: 16 residues. Trimming cost V 3 bases and J 5 bases; bases outside gene matches: 8. Germline CDR1 KGHDR, CDR2 SFDVKD. In DNA, the CDR3 is TGTGCCACCAGTGATGCAGGGGGCAAGGTGGACAATGAGCAGTTCTTC. Encoded protein: CATSDAGGKVDNEQFF.

The chain couples TRBV4-2 to TRBJ2-5; D gene ambiguous. Germline-derived CDR1 and CDR2 are LGHNA and YNFKEQ. The CDR3 is made up of 13 amino acids. V was shortened by 3 bases and J by 2 bases, with 7 bases between the two germline ends. DNA for the CDR3: TGTGCCAGCAGCCAGGGCCCACAAGAGACCCAGTACTTC. It encodes CASSQGPQETQYF.

This clone was recorded a few times. The chain employs TRBV30 and TRBJ2-2; 9 nucleotides line up with TRBD2. The CDR3 runs 14 residues. Unmatched junction bases numbered 7, after V lost 5 bases and J lost 6 bases. Germline CDR1 and CDR2: GTSNPN and SVGIG (reference sequence). CDR3 DNA: TGTGCCTGGCGCATAGCGGGAGCCCCCGGGGAGCTGTTTTTT. It yields the protein CAWRIAGAPGELFF. The full variable domain, in which reference TRBV30 and TRBJ2-2 provide the parts outside the CDR3, is SQTIHQWPATLVQPVGSPLSLECTVEGTSNPNLYWYRQAAGRGLQLLFYSVGIGQISSEVPQNLSASRPQDRQFILSSKKLLLSDSGFYLCAWRIAGAPGELFFGEGSRLTVL.

Only one count was recorded for this clone. This rearrangement joins TRBV10-3 to TRBJ1-5; 10 positions match TRBD1. V was pared by 10 bases and J by 1 base, with 7 bases of the junction left unmatched. This CDR3 contains 15 residues. Germline assignment: CDR1 ENHRY and CDR2 SYGVKD. The CDR3: CATDRGQRSNQPQHF. CDR3 DNA sequence: TGTGCCACCGACAGGGGGCAGAGGAGCAATCAGCCCCAGCATTTT.

The rearrangement links TRBV6-5 to TRBJ1-1, with no clear D. The CDR3 is made up of 11 amino acids. Per germline, CDR1 MNHEY and CDR2 SVGAGI. V was shortened by 7 bases and J by 3 bases, with 6 bases between the two germline ends. CDR3 nucleotide sequence: TGTGCCAGCACTAGCCACACTGAAGCTTTCTTT. Amino acids: CASTSHTEAFF.

This chain connects TRBV5-1 to TRBJ1-2, with 7 bases matching TRBD1. Trimming cost V 0 bases and J 1 base; bases outside gene matches: 9. The germline V gene has CDR1 SGHRS and CDR2 YFSETQ. CDR3 length: 17 residues. Here the CDR3 reads CASSLEGGRGYNYGYTF. CDR3 nucleotides: TGCGCCAGCAGCTTGGAAGGTGGCAGGGGGTATAACTATGGCTACACCTTC.

The chain has TRBV11-2 and TRBJ1-2; 9 bases match TRBD1. From germline, CDR1 is SGHAT and CDR2 FQNNGV. The CDR3 runs 17 residues. V gave up 2 bases and J gave up 7 bases; unmatched junction bases: 14. CDR3 nucleotides: TGTGCCAGCAGCTTAATCAGGCGGGGACAGGGCCTGCGTGGCTACACCTTC. Protein product: CASSLIRRGQGLRGYTF.

The chain uses TRBV28 and TRBJ2-7; TRBD2 might be the D (6 bases). Trimming pared 8 bases from V and 6 bases from J, leaving 20 bases between. Germline loops: CDR1 MDHEN, CDR2 SYDVKM. The CDR3 has 14 residues. The CDR3 protein is CASVSDYLKTEQYF. In nucleotides, the CDR3 is TGTGCCAGCGTATCGGACTACCTCAAGACCGAGCAGTACTTC. The full variable domain, with the rest looked up from reference TRBV28 and TRBJ2-7, is DVKVTQSSRYLVKRTGEKVFLECVQDMDHENMFWYRQDPGLGLRLIYFSYDVKMKEKGDIPEGYSVSREKKERFSLILESASTNQTSMYLCASVSDYLKTEQYFGPGTRLTVT.

This clone was recorded only once. V usage is TRBV30 and J usage is TRBJ2-7; D is unclear. The CDR3 is 9 residues long. V was cut by 4 bases and J by 6 bases, with 4 bases left in between. Germline V gives CDR1 GTSNPN, CDR2 SVGIG (reference sequence). DNA of the CDR3: TGTGCCTGGAAGCGCGAGCAGTACTTC. Protein sequence: CAWKREQYF.

V and J are TRBV30 and TRBJ1-5, with D perhaps TRBD1 (5 bases). Trimming shortened V by 4 bases and J by 4 bases, and 14 bases separated the two germline ends. This CDR3 contains 14 residues. Germline assignment: CDR1 GTSNPN and CDR2 SVGIG (reference sequence). CDR3 amino acids: CAWTDTAENQPQHF. In DNA form, the CDR3 reads TGTGCCTGGACGGACACGGCGGAGAATCAGCCCCAGCATTTT.

The chain links TRBV6-1 to TRBJ2-5, with a possible D match to TRBD2 (6 bases). The CDR3 has 14 residues. Trimming pared 2 bases from V and 3 bases from J, leaving 10 bases between. Germline V gene sequence: CDR1 MNHNS, CDR2 SASEGT. The CDR3 coding sequence is TGTGCCAGCAGTGAAAGTGGCGGGAAAGAGACCCAGTACTTC. Translation: CASSESGGKETQYF.

The rearrangement uses TRBV5-1 and TRBJ2-7; 9 positions match TRBD2. Trimming took 2 bases from V and 3 from J; bases not matched to a gene: 6. CDR3 size: 15 residues. In germline, CDR1 is SGHRS, CDR2 YFSETQ. CDR3 coding DNA: TGCGCCAGCAGCTTCTATAGCGGGAGTCGCTACGAGCAGTACTTC. This sequence encodes CASSFYSGSRYEQYF.

The chain is built from TRBV2 and TRBJ2-7; TRBD1 matches at 9 bases. CDR1 and CDR2 from the germline V gene are SNHLY and FYNNEI. The CDR3 runs 14 residues. After removal of 5 bases from V and 7 bases from J, the junction contained 9 bases not matched to a gene. DNA of the CDR3: TGTGCCAGCAGTCCACAGGGGGCTCTCACTGAGCAGTACTTC. Translated, it gives CASSPQGALTEQYF.

The sample holds one count of this clone. The chain couples TRBV9 to TRBJ2-3; 10 positions match TRBD2. CDR3 size: 15 residues. V dropped 0 bases and J dropped 4; count of bases not matched to a gene: 2. Germline V lookup: CDR1 SGDLS, CDR2 YYNGEE. CDR3 nucleotides: TGTGCCAGCAGCGTAGAAGGACTAGCGGCAGATACGCAGTATTTT. It translates to CASSVEGLAADTQYF.

A single count supports this clone. V gene TRBV11-2 combines with J gene TRBJ2-7; 8 bases are shared with TRBD1. From germline, CDR1 is SGHAT and CDR2 FQNNGV. Unmatched junction bases numbered 7, after V lost 6 bases and J lost 3 bases. This CDR3 has 14 residues. In nucleotides, the CDR3 is TGTGCCAGCAGTCTTCAGGGGGCGGGCTACGAGCAGTACTTC. The encoded protein is CASSLQGAGYEQYF.

J is TRBJ2-5 and V is TRBV6-5; TRBD1 matches at 10 bases. V dropped 4 bases and J dropped 5; count of bases not matched to a gene: 4. The CDR3 runs to 14 residues. Germline CDR1 reads MNHEY; CDR2 reads SVGAGI. The CDR3 region has the DNA TGTGCCAGCAGTTCCGGGACAGGGGTTGAGACCCAGTACTTC. This codes for CASSSGTGVETQYF.

The chain couples TRBV5-1 to TRBJ2-4; 14 nucleotides align to TRBD2. In germline, CDR1 is SGHRS, CDR2 YFSETQ. Unmatched junction bases numbered 7, after V lost 0 bases and J lost 2 bases. The CDR3 totals 19 residues. CDR3 in amino acids: CASSLDRGTSGSSKNIQYF. The CDR3, as DNA: TGCGCCAGCAGCTTGGACAGGGGGACTAGCGGGAGTTCCAAAAACATTCAGTACTTC.

V and J are TRBV27 and TRBJ2-1, with TRBD2 identical over 13 bases. Trimming took 0 bases from V and 4 from J; bases not matched to a gene: 6. CDR1 and CDR2 (germline): MNHEY, SMNVEV (reference sequence). The CDR3 extends over 18 amino acids. The chain's CDR3 is CASSLSGTSGIRYNEQFF. The CDR3 nucleotides read TGTGCCAGCAGTTTATCGGGGACTAGCGGGATTAGGTACAATGAGCAGTTCTTC.

The V and J genes are TRBV14 and TRBJ2-7; D may be TRBD1 (6 bases). The germline V and J ends were trimmed by 3 bases and 4 bases, with 10 bases remaining between them. Germline V lookup: CDR1 SGHDN, CDR2 FVKESK. The CDR3 runs to 13 residues. The CDR3 region has the DNA TGTGCCAGCAGCCATAAACAGGGTTACGAGCAGTACTTC. Translation gives CASSHKQGYEQYF.

In this sample, this clone turned up a few times. CDR3 in amino acids: CASSEGTVKDTQYF. The CDR3 region has the DNA TGTGCCAGCAGTGAAGGGACAGTAAAAGATACGCAGTATTTT. The chain is built from TRBV6-1 and TRBJ2-3, with D tentatively TRBD1 (6 bases). V dropped 1 base and J dropped 5 bases, with 10 bases sitting between them. Germline V gives CDR1 MNHNS, CDR2 SASEGT. This CDR3 spans 14 amino acids.

V is TRBV3-1 (or the pseudogene TRBV3-2) and J is TRBJ1-6; tentatively, D is TRBD1 (6 bases). The CDR3 runs to 15 residues. CDR1 and CDR2 (germline): LGHDT, YNNKEL (reference sequence). The V and J ends lost 1 base and 8 bases respectively, with 12 bases between them. CDR3 region: CASSQVRTEDSPLHF. In DNA, the CDR3 is TGTGCCAGCAGCCAAGTTCGGACAGAGGATTCACCCCTCCACTTT.